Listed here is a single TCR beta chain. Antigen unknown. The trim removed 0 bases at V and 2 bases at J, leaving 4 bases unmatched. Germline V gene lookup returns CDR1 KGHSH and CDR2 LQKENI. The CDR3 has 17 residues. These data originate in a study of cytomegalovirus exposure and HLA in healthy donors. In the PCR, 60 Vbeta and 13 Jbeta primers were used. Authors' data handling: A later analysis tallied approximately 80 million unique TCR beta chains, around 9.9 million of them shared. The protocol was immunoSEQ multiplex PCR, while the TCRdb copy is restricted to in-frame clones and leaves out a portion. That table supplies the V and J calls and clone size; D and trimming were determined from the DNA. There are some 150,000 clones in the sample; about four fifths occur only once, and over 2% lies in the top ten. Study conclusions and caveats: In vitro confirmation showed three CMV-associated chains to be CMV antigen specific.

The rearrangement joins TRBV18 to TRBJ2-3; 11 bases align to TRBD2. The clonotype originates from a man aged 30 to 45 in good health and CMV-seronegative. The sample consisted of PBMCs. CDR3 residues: CASSPPSGGANTDTQYF. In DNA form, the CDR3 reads TGTGCCAGCTCACCACCTAGCGGGGGGGCCAACACAGATACGCAGTATTTT.